This TCR beta chain is from a study of shared clonotypes between healthy human individuals. Study summary: Three CD4 naive, three CD4 memory, two CD8 naive and one CD8 memory plate were used per donor.

TCRdb's copy holds only in-frame clones and misses some; the assay was immunoSEQ multiplex PCR. In the table there are roughly 650,000 clones, roughly 97% of which are singletons. The CDR3 has 15 amino acids. The ends were cut back, 0 bases at V and 7 bases at J, with 14 bases in the middle. CDR1 is SGHRS, CDR2 YFSETQ, per germline. The rearrangement joins TRBV5-1 to TRBJ1-5; possible D gene TRBD1, 6 bases. The TCR sequence derives from a woman under 40 in good health. Sequencing was done on a sample of naive CD4+ T cells sorted from blood. Indicated subset: CD45RA+ positively selected. For the CDR3, the DNA is TGCGCCAGCAGCTTGGAAAACAGGGTTGGGCAGCCCCAGCATTTT. This encodes CASSLENRVGQPQHF.